This is a list of T cell receptor beta chains from one sample in a study of metastatic and nonmetastatic thyroid tumors. TCRdb re-analyzed the PCR reads through MiXCR. The data show around 2,800 clones, with 25% to 30% seen just once and around 16% held by the top ten. The sequencing input was tumor tissue. These receptors were collected from a female donor with papillary thyroid cancer or a benign thyroid nodule (not recorded which). Some clones in this sample may be carry-over from other donors' samples. Each CDR3 is given with its conserved first and last residue. Each record gives: J gene, D gene, V gene, clone size, CDR3 protein, CDR3 DNA. A D gene is named only where the DNA matches it firmly. Clone size is not always given. Where it is, it says once, few, many or a class for expanded clones.

TRBJ1-4 TRBD1 TRBV4-3 medium-sized CASSQDSTGTNEKLFF TGCGCCAGCAGCCAAGATTCGACAGGGACTAATGAAAAACTGTTTTTT
TRBJ2-7 TRBD1 TRBV29-1 medium-sized CSVPTGGYEQYF TGCAGCGTACCAACAGGGGGCTACGAGCAGTACTTC
TRBJ1-4 - TRBV6-1 - CASTGGRATNEKLFF TGTGCCAGCACCGGGGGACGGGCAACTAATGAAAAACTGTTTTTT
TRBJ2-7 - TRBV12-5 many CASGQGPYEQYF TGTGCTAGTGGTCAGGGACCCTACGAGCAGTACTTC
TRBJ1-1 TRBD1 TRBV11-2 - CASSESYQHDRDTEAFF TGTGCCAGCAGCGAATCCTACCAGCACGACAGGGACACTGAAGCTTTCTTT
TRBJ1-5 - TRBV28 few CASSPPRGPQHF TGTGCCAGCAGTCCTCCCAGGGGGCCCCAGCATTTT
TRBJ2-1 - TRBV5-6 medium-sized CASSSLGIPYNEQFF TGTGCCAGCAGCTCCCTCGGGATTCCCTACAATGAGCAGTTCTTC
TRBJ2-3 TRBD2 TRBV6-1 - CASRLRLGLAGFTQYF TGTGCCAGCAGGCTCAGACTGGGACTAGCGGGGTTTACGCAGTATTTT
TRBJ2-3 - TRBV19 - CSSSRDLREDTQYF TGTTCCAGTAGTAGGGATTTACGTGAAGATACGCAGTATTTT
TRBJ2-3 - TRBV6-1 few CASSDFRGRTDTQYF -
TRBJ2-7 TRBD1 TRBV5-1 - CASSWDRVGYEQYF TGCGCCAGCAGCTGGGACAGGGTGGGGTACGAGCAGTACTTC
TRBJ1-1 - TRBV6-1 large CASSDWGSEAFF TGTGCCAGCAGTGATTGGGGGTCTGAAGCTTTCTTT
TRBJ2-7 - TRBV12-3/TRBV12-4 - CASLKDSLPYEQYF TGTGCCAGCCTGAAGGACAGCCTTCCCTACGAGCAGTACTTC
TRBJ2-3 TRBD2 TRBV11-2 - CASSTRGGSADTQYF TGTGCCAGCAGCACTCGGGGGGGCTCTGCAGATACGCAGTATTTT
TRBJ1-5 TRBD1 TRBV11-2 medium-sized CASSLQGNNQPQHF TGTGCCAGCAGCCTACAGGGGAACAATCAGCCCCAGCATTTT
TRBJ1-2 - TRBV11-2 large CASSRLYGYTF TGTGCCAGCAGCCGCCTCTATGGCTACACCTTC
TRBJ2-7 - TRBV20-1 few CSAREGRAYEQYF TGCAGTGCTAGAGAGGGCAGGGCCTACGAGCAGTACTTC
TRBJ2-4 - TRBV20-1 many CSARDINIQYF TGCAGTGCTAGAGATATAAACATTCAGTACTTC
TRBJ2-2 TRBD1 TRBV20-1 large CSATATGELVGELFF TGCAGTGCAACCGCGACAGGGGAACTAGTCGGGGAGCTGTTTTTT